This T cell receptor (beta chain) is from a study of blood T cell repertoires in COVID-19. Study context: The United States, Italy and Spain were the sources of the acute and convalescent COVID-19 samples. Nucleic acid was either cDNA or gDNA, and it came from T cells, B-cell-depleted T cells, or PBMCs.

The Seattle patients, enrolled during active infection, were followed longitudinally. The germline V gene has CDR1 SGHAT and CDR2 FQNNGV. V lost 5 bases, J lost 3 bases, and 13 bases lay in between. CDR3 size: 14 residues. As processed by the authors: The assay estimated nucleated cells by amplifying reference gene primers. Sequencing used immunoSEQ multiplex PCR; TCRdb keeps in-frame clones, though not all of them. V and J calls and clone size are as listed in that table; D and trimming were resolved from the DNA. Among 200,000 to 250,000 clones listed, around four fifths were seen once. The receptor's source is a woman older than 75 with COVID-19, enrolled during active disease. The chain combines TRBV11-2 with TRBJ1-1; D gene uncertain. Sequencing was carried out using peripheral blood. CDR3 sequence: CASSPRAADTEAFF. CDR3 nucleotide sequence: TGTGCCAGCAGCCCGCGGGCAGCGGACACTGAAGCTTTCTTT.